Listed below are T cell receptor beta chains from one sample, sequenced in a study of identical twins. MiXCR, run by TCRdb on the 5' RACE reads, gives a single entry per CDR3 protein. Here the sample spans 420,000 or so distinct CDR3 sequences, 15% to 20% being singletons. The sequenced sample consisted of naive T cells sorted from blood. The receptor source for this set is a man aged 45-65 years in good health. Each CDR3 is given with its conserved first and last residue. D genes are given only for firm matches. Expanded clones are given a class, and other clones once, few, many or no size at all.

j_call	v_call	d_call	clone_size	cdr3_nt	cdr3_aa
TRBJ2-3	TRBV20-1	NA	NA	TGCAGTGCTGTCCGACACCTCACAGATACGCAGTATTTT	CSAVRHLTDTQYF
TRBJ2-2	TRBV7-9	NA	many	TGTGCCAGCAGCTTAATCCTAGGGAACACCGGGGAGCTGTTTTTT	CASSLILGNTGELFF
TRBJ2-4	TRBV7-2	NA	many	TGTGCCAGCAGCTCTGACATGGTTCAATACTTC	CASSSDMVQYF
TRBJ2-3	TRBV6-1	NA	NA	TGTGCCAGCAGGGACAAGTCTTTCACAGATACGCAGTATTTT	CASRDKSFTDTQYF
TRBJ1-1	TRBV12-3/TRBV12-4	NA	NA	TGTGCCAGCAGTTTAGCGCACAAGGGGAACACTGAAGCTTTCTTT	CASSLAHKGNTEAFF
TRBJ2-3	TRBV20-1	TRBD2	NA	TGCAGTGCGCAGACTAGCGGGAGGCGCACAGATACGCAGTATTTT	CSAQTSGRRTDTQYF
TRBJ2-2	TRBV20-1	TRBD2	few	TGCAGTGCTAGAGACCCGGGACTAGCGCAGAACACCGGGGAGCTGTTTTTT	CSARDPGLAQNTGELFF
TRBJ2-2	TRBV5-1	NA	few	TGCGCCAGCAGGCCCCCGCGCACGAACACCGGGGAGCTGTTTTTT	CASRPPRTNTGELFF
TRBJ1-1	TRBV6-4	NA	NA	TGTGCCAGCAGTGAACAGGAGAACACTGAAGCTTTCTTT	CASSEQENTEAFF
TRBJ1-2	TRBV20-1	TRBD1	once	TGCAGTGCTACGAACTGGACAGGGGGCGGCTACACCTTC	CSATNWTGGGYTF
TRBJ1-5	TRBV27	TRBD1	many	TGTGCCAGCAGGCCCTCCTCCGGGACAGGGGAGCATTTT	CASRPSSGTGEHF
TRBJ2-1	TRBV7-2	TRBD1	NA	TGTGCCAGCAGCTTAACCGGGACAGCCTACAATGAGCAGTTCTTC	CASSLTGTAYNEQFF
TRBJ2-1	TRBV12-3/TRBV12-4	TRBD2	few	TGTGCCAGCAGTGCTCGACTAGCGGGGGGGCTCAATGAGCAGTTCTTC	CASSARLAGGLNEQFF
TRBJ1-1	TRBV20-1	NA	many	TGCAGTGCCAAGACATACCGTAGTATGAACACTGAAGCTTTCTTT	CSAKTYRSMNTEAFF
TRBJ2-2	TRBV11-2	TRBD2	NA	TGTGCCAGCAGCCCGGGACTAGGGGGCGGGGAGCTGTTTTTT	CASSPGLGGGELFF
TRBJ1-1	TRBV29-1	TRBD1	many	TGCAGCGTTGGATGGACAGGGGAAACTGAAGCTTTCTTT	CSVGWTGETEAFF
TRBJ1-3	TRBV10-3	TRBD1	few	TGTGCCATCGCCAGGGACAGCAGAAACACCATATATTTT	CAIARDSRNTIYF
TRBJ1-2	TRBV12-3/TRBV12-4	NA	many	TGTGCCAGCAGCCCCTCCACGCGGGTGGGCTATGGCTACACCTTC	CASSPSTRVGYGYTF
TRBJ2-3	TRBV30	NA	many	TGTGCCTGCTCCCACGGAACCAGACTCCCTACGCAGTATTTT	CACSHGTRLPTQYF
TRBJ1-5	TRBV4-2	NA	many	TGTGCCAGCAGCCAATGGCTAGAAGGCAATCAGCCCCAGCATTTT	CASSQWLEGNQPQHF
TRBJ2-5	TRBV6-6	NA	many	TGTGCCAGCACCAGAGACTTGGGAGAGACCCAGTACTTC	CASTRDLGETQYF
TRBJ2-5	TRBV2	TRBD1	NA	TGTGCCAGCAGTGGGGACAGGTACCAAGAGACCCAGTACTTC	CASSGDRYQETQYF